This TCR beta chain stems from a study of T cell changes during pregnancy in multiple sclerosis. This clone was counted once. The repertoire was sequenced with immunoSEQ multiplex PCR; TCRdb's copy has only in-frame clones and lacks some. The sample gives about 93,000 clones, more than 85% of which show up once; 0.9% to 0.95% is in the top ten. The clonotype was recovered from a female donor with multiple sclerosis, enrolled in a pregnancy study. Sequenced here: peripheral blood, sampled before pregnancy.

CDR3 sequence reads: CASSGTAGAAFF. The CDR3 DNA reads TGTGCCAGCTCCGGGACAGCCGGTGCGGCTTTCTTT. This chain uses TRBV9 with TRBJ1-1, with 7 bases matching TRBD1. This CDR3 is 12 amino acids long. V shed 7 bases and J 11 bases; nucleotides not matched to a gene: 11. CDR1 is SGDLS and CDR2 is YYNGEE in the germline V gene.